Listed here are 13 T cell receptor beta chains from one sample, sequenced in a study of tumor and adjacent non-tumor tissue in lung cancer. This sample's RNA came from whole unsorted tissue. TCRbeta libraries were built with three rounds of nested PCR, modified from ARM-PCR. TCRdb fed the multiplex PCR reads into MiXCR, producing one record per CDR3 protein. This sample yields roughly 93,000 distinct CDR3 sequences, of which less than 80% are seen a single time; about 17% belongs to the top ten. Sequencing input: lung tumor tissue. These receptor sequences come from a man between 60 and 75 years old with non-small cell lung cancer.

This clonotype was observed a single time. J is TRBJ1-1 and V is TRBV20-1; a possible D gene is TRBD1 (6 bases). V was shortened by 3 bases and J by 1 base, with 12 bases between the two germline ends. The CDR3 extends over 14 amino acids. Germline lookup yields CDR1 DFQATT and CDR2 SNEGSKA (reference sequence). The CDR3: CSARTGQPNTEAFF. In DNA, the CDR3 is TGCAGTGCTAGGACCGGACAGCCGAACACTGAAGCTTTCTTT.

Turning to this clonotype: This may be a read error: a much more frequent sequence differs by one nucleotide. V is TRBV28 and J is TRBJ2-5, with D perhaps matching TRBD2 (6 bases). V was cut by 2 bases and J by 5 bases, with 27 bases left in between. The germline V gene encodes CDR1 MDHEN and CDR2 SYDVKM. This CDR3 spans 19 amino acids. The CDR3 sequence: CASSLKLYVETGVHETQYF. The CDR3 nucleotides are TGTGCCAGCAGTTTAAAGCTATACGTTGAAACGGGAGTCCATGAGACCCAGTACTTC.

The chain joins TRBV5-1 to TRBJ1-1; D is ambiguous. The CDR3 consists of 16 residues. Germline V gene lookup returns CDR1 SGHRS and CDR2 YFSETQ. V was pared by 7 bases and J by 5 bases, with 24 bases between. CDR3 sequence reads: CASGSDSASSLTEAFF. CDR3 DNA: TGCGCCAGCGGCTCGGATTCGGCATCTTCCTTGACTGAAGCTTTCTTT.

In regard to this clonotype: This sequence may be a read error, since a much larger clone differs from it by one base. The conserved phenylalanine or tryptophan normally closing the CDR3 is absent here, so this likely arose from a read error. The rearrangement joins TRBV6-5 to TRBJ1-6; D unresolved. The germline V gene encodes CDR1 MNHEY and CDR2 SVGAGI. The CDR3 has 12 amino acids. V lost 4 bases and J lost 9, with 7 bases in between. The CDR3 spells CASSSSGSPLHL. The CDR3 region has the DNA TGTGCCAGCAGTTCTTCTGGTTCACCCCTCCACCTT.

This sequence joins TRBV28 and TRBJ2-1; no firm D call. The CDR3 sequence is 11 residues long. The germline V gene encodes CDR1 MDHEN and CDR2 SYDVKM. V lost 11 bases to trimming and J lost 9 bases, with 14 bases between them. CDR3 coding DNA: TGTGCCGGCAATTCTACACGTGAGCAGTTCTTC. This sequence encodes CAGNSTREQFF. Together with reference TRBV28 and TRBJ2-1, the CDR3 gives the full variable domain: DVKVTQSSRYLVKRTGEKVFLECVQDMDHENMFWYRQDPGLGLRLIYFSYDVKMKEKGDIPEGYSVSREKKERFSLILESASTNQTSMYLCAGNSTREQFFGPGTRLTVL.

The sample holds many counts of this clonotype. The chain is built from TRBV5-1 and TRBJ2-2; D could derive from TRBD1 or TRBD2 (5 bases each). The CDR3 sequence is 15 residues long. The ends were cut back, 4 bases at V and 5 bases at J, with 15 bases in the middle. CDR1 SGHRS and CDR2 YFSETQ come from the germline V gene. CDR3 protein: CASSTTWGGTGELFF. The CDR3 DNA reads TGCGCCAGCAGCACCACCTGGGGCGGGACCGGGGAGCTGTTTTTT.

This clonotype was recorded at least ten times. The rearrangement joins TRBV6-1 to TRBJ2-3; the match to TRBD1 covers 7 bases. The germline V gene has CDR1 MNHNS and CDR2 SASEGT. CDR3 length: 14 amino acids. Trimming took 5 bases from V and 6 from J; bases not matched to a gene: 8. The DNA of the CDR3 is TGTGCCAGCAGTCAGACAGGGTATCTGGATACGCAGTATTTT. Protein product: CASSQTGYLDTQYF.

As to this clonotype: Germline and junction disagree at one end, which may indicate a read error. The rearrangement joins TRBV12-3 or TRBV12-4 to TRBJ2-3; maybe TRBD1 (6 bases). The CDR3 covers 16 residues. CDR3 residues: CASHGSWGPLTDAQYF. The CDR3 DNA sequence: TGTGCCAGCCACGGTTCATGGGGGCCCCTCACAGATGCGCAGTATTTT.

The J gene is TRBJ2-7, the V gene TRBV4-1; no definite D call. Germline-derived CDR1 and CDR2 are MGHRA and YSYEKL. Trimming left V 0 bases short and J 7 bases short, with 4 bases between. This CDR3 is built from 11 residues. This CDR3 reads CASSQDGEQYF. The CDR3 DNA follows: TGCGCCAGCAGCCAAGATGGAGAGCAGTACTTC.

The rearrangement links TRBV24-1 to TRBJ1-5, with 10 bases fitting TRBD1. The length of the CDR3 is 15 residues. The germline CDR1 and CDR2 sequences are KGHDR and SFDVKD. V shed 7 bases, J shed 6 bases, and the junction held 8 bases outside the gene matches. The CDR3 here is CATSAGQGNIQPQHF. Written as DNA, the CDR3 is TGTGCCACCAGCGCGGGACAGGGGAACATTCAGCCCCAGCATTTT.

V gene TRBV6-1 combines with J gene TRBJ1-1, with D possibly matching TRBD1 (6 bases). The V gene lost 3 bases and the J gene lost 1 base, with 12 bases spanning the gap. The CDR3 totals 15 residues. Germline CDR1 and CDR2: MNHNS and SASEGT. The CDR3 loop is CASSDRDRPNTEAFF. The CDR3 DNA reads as TGTGCCAGCAGTGACCGAGACAGGCCGAACACTGAAGCTTTCTTT.

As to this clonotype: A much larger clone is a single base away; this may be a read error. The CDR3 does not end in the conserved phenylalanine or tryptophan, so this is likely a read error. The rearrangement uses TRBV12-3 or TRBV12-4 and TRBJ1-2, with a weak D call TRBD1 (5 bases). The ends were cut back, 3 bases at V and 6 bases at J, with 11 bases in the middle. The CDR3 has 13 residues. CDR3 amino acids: CASSLSGDNGYTS. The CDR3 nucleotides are TGTGCCAGCAGTTTGTCGGGGGATAATGGCTACACCTCC.

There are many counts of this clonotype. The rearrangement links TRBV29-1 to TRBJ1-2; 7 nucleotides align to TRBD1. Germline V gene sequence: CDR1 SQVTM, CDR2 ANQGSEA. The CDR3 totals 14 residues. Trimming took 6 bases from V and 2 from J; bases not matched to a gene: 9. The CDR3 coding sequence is TGCAGCGTCGTCTCCGGGACAGCCAACTATGGCTACACCTTC. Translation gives CSVVSGTANYGYTF.